This T cell receptor (beta chain) appears in the sequencing data of a study of CXCR3-negative and CXCR3-positive naive CD8 T cells. Overall study findings and caveats: Comparison of naive cells showed more hydrophobic TRB CDR3s in CXCR3-positive than in CXCR3-negative naive cells.

Naive CD8+ T cells showed a CD45RO-CCR7+CD27+CD95- phenotype. UMI-labeled 5' RACE TRB cDNA libraries were prepared from the cells. TCRdb reprocessed the 5' RACE reads, keeping one entry per CDR3 protein, no DNA. This sample contains about 120,000 distinct CDR3 sequences. The CDR3 length is 15 residues. Germline CDR1 is MDHEN and CDR2 is SYDVKM. As concerns this clonotype: Its cognate antigen is unknown.

This sequence joins TRBV28 and TRBJ2-5; TCRdb reports TRBD2, a call that lacks DNA to check it against. The sample was naive CXCR3- CD8+ T cells from blood. Subset specified: CD45RO-CCR7+CD27+CD95- naive CD8+ T cells lacking CXCR3 (TNR3-). The clonotype originates from a human donor in good health. Some clones in this sample may be carry-over from other donors' samples. CDR3 sequence reads: CASSMYLRAEETQYF. Supplemented by reference TRBV28 and TRBJ2-5, the full variable domain reads DVKVTQSSRYLVKRTGEKVFLECVQDMDHENMFWYRQDPGLGLRLIYFSYDVKMKEKGDIPEGYSVSREKKERFSLILESASTNQTSMYLCASSMYLRAEETQYFGPGTRLLVL.